This passage covers 5 T cell receptor beta chains from one sample sequenced in a study of OX40 agonist ivuxolimab in advanced cancers. Sequencing used immunoSEQ multiplex PCR; TCRdb keeps in-frame clones, though not all of them. The data contain 55,000 to 70,000 clones, 80% to 85% of them singletons. Here the sequenced sample was CD4+ or CD8+ T cells sorted from blood, taken in a trial of the OX40 agonist ivuxolimab. These TCRs come from an adult with an advanced solid tumor such as melanoma, head and neck, liver or kidney cancer.

V and J are TRBV2 and TRBJ2-1; 9 bases line up with TRBD1. Germline V gene sequence: CDR1 SNHLY, CDR2 FYNNEI. There are 15 residues in the CDR3. J lost 2 bases, V lost 4 bases, and 3 bases had no gene match. The CDR3 DNA follows: TGTGCCAGCAGTGGGGACAGGGCTACCTACAATGAGCAGTTCTTC. It translates to CASSGDRATYNEQFF.

The rearrangement uses TRBV7-2 and TRBJ1-1; 12 bases agree with TRBD1. This CDR3 region has 15 residues. The ends lost 1 base at V and 10 bases at J; junction bases unmatched: 7. The germline gives CDR1 SGHTA, CDR2 FQGNSA. CDR3 nucleotides: TGTGCCAGCAGCTTAGGTTTTTGGGACAGGGGGCGAGCTTTCTTT. It yields the protein CASSLGFWDRGRAFF.

This clone was seen a few times. A junction boundary mismatches the germline segment, possibly from a read error. This chain joins TRBV6-5 and TRBJ2-2; TRBD1 matches at 9 bases. The CDR3 covers 15 residues. The germline CDR1 and CDR2 sequences are MNHEY and SVGAGI. The CDR3 region has the DNA TGTGCCAGCGGTATACAGGGGGCGAAAACCGGGGAGCTGTTTTTT. This translates into CASGIQGAKTGELFF.

J is TRBJ1-5 and V is TRBV28; D perhaps matches TRBD1 (5 bases). CDR3 size: 14 residues. Germline V gives CDR1 MDHEN, CDR2 SYDVKM. V lost 4 bases, J lost 1 base, and 8 bases lay in between. The CDR3 bases are TGTGCCAGCAGTTGGGGGGGAAGCAATCAGCCCCAGCATTTT. This translates into CASSWGGSNQPQHF. Full variable domain (missing parts from reference TRBV28 and TRBJ1-5): DVKVTQSSRYLVKRTGEKVFLECVQDMDHENMFWYRQDPGLGLRLIYFSYDVKMKEKGDIPEGYSVSREKKERFSLILESASTNQTSMYLCASSWGGSNQPQHFGDGTRLSIL.

This chain connects TRBV7-9 to TRBJ2-4; D not certain. CDR3 length equals 16 residues. V was clipped by 5 bases and J by 0 bases, with 14 bases between them. The germline gives CDR1 SEHNR, CDR2 FQNEAQ (reference sequence). The CDR3 DNA is TGTGCCAGCAGCCCCGGATGGGAACTAGCCAAAAACATTCAGTACTTC. This translates into CASSPGWELAKNIQYF.